The sequence of this TCR beta chain was determined in a study of cytomegalovirus exposure and HLA in healthy donors listed by TCRdb under 2017. In terms of the full investigation: An earlier analysis of approximately 640 of the donors reported approximately 290 Gb of sequence data and about 100 million unique TCR beta sequences from about 180 million T cells. In a later genetic analysis, genome-wide SNP genotypes for about 65% of the roughly 670 donors were used, and that subset was treated as a discovery cohort. Besides the first cohort of 666 subjects, a separate validation cohort made up of over 100 different subjects was used. The number of donors typed differed by locus, with roughly 629-640 for A, B, C, DRB1 and DQB1, around 500 for DQA1, under 610 for DPA1, and about 450 for DPB1. Both class I and class II loci were covered by HLA typing, at four-digit resolution. In an earlier analysis of over 550 of the donors, high-throughput TCR beta sequencing was used to judge whether each TCR beta V gene segment behaved as functional or pseudogenic. Rather than drawing on any new phenotypic data, the later analysis identified candidate immune exposures from TCR beta sequences and the way those sequences occurred across donors. About 5 DR-DQ haplotypes were handled as single units for association and clustering, since linkage in the cohort was strong. The aim of the study was to test whether cataloging public T cell receptors could identify signatures of past pathogen exposure. To predict cytomegalovirus infection status, the study brought together high-throughput TCR immunosequencing, statistical association of individual TCRs with disease status, and machine learning. The genetic ancestry cluster associated with self-reported Caucasian donors included 65% to 90% of the 350 to 500 genotyped donors. On average, around 200,000 unique TCR beta nucleotide sequences were sequenced per donor among some 420 genotyped donors of the cohort, with roughly 20% of those sequences being non-productive. All discovery cohort repertoires had been generated using a single sequencing platform. Alongside the repertoire data, information on donor age, sex, ethnicity and CMV serostatus was compiled. To study patterns of TCR occurrence, a later analysis re-analyzed previously published TCR beta repertoires from several hundred donors and added high-resolution HLA genotyping. An early release covering about 600 HLA-typed donors comprised about 290 gigabases of sequencing data and tens of millions of unique TCR sequences. The study used immunosequencing to profile the T cell repertoires of some 600 subjects and linked those repertoires to cytomegalovirus serostatus. Overall results and qualifications from the work: A further reported finding was that TCR beta sequences accurately predicted the HLA-A and HLA-B alleles for most subjects in the first cohort. A later genetic analysis reported fewer N-insertions in productive TCRs among donors in an Asian-associated ancestry cluster than the roughly 620-donor mean. A later analysis reported that several top co-occurrence clusters appeared linked to parvovirus B19, influenza, CMV and Epstein-Barr virus. The authors suggested that the approach could potentially be generalized to other disease states and immunological phenotypes. While some public TCRs were present in many individuals, most TCR sequences turned up only very rarely across donors. According to a later analysis, most CMV-associated TCR beta chains appeared to be HLA-restricted, and the HLA associations seemed to be driven largely by CMV exposure. Some IMGT-functional V segments, including TRBV6-2 and TRBV6-3, could not be told apart with the 87-base-pair reads, so those segments were excluded. The study listed 150 to 200 TCR beta chains as associated with cytomegalovirus. In vitro tests confirmed that three of the cytomegalovirus-associated TCR beta chains recognize cytomegalovirus antigens. In an earlier analysis of roughly 560 of the donors, most TCR beta V segments were observed in productive rearrangements about 87% or about 30% of the time, broadly matching IMGT annotations. Correlated functional status among segregating V segments might reflect linkage disequilibrium, but an unknown experimental factor could not be ruled out. A group of highly shared sequence variants was considered likely to be a technical artifact of the sequencing pipeline. In a later analysis, 16,951 TCR beta sequences were associated with specific HLA alleles at a false discovery rate of 0.05. Only TCR beta chains were sequenced in this cohort, and the absence of alpha or paired-chain data limited detectable features. Because counts were too low, 15 to 20 rarely observed V segments, including chromosome 9 orphons, were left out of the earlier analysis of about 500 of the donors. In a later genetic analysis, a missense DCLRE1C variant was associated with V-gene and J-gene trimming of TCR beta chains, and the association was replicated in an independent cohort. Because HLA typing was missing for some donors at each locus, association tests included only the typed subset. In a later analysis, HLA-associated TCR beta chains were found to be more clonally expanded and to have lower generation probabilities than equally common non-associated chains. According to a later analysis, TCR association rates differed among HLA loci, with DRB1 alleles showing the most associated TCRs and HLA-C alleles showing the fewest. Presence/absence analyses assumed roughly uniform sequencing depth across donors, an assumption that may not hold. The only immune exposure information available for the cohort was CMV serostatus. Cytomegalovirus status was reported to be diagnosed by the classifier with high specificity and sensitivity in both the original and validation cohorts. When HLA alleles, especially DR and DQ, strongly co-occurred, attributing TCR associations to individual alleles was difficult.

About this clone itself: Its antigen specificity is not known. The input lacks base qualities; no much larger clone sits a single base away.

Trimming removed 2 bases from V and 6 bases from J, leaving 18 bases between the germline ends. The CDR3 covers 16 residues, taking in both the cysteine and the phenylalanine. Kept here is only the CDR3 DNA, which spans 48 bases and is read in frame from base 1. CDR1 SGHRS and CDR2 YFSETQ were looked up in the germline V gene. Libraries were built with the immunoSEQ multiplex PCR assay. The multiplex PCR relied on a mix of 60 forward primers for TCR Vbeta segments and 13 reverse primers for TCR Jbeta segments. The CDR3 region of rearranged TCR beta genes was amplified from genomic DNA with a multiplex PCR assay. The Illumina HiSeq System was used to sequence the amplified TCR beta libraries as 87-base-pair reads. The original pipeline was this. Across the 670 or so repertoires, a later analysis counted tens of millions of unique TCR beta chains, roughly 11 million of which were shared by at least two donors. To remove PCR and sequencing errors, raw reads were error-corrected and collapsed into unique sequences using a nearest-neighbor algorithm that merged closely related sequences. Alignment of CDR3 sequences to IMGT reference sequences was used to assign V, D and J gene segments. For a sequence to be retained, a match of at least six nucleotides was required to both a V gene segment and a J gene segment. A rearrangement counted as productive if the CDR3 had no stop codons and remained in frame with V and J, and every other rearrangement counted as non-productive. Following IMGT convention, CDR3 was defined as the stretch from the second conserved V-encoded cysteine to the conserved J-encoded phenylalanine. In an earlier analysis of some 550 of the donors, sequences lacking an unambiguous match to a single V gene segment were excluded. An earlier analysis of around 600 of the donors classified V segments as functional when productive rearrangements were above 56.7% and as segregating when the standard deviation between donors was above 5%. A statistical classification framework was built for diagnosing cytomegalovirus status from the catalog of TCR beta chain sequences. V and J gene assignment, in a later analysis, came from comparing TCR nucleotide sequences with IMGT/GENE-DB human TR gene sequences. In a later analysis, CDR3 sequences and most-parsimonious VDJ recombination scenarios were assigned using the TCRdist pipeline. In a later analysis, each TCR beta chain was defined by its CDR3 amino acid sequence together with its V-gene family, and reads lacking a unique V-gene family were excluded. As a way to deal with suspected cross-contamination and a sequencing artifact, a later analysis dropped under 600 nucleotide sequences that were highly shared and had low generation probability. In a later analysis, a clonal expansion index for each public chain was calculated from normalized within-repertoire ranks of inferred template counts. In a later analysis, generation probabilities were computed using a VDJ recombination model fitted to out-of-frame rearrangements, and the results were checked against IGoR. In a later analysis, TCR-TCR, TCR-HLA and TCR-CMV co-occurrence was scored with hypergeometric tests, and a repertoire-size bias correction was applied to TCR pairs. A later analysis estimated false discovery rates by permuting HLA or CMV assignments 20 times. In a later analysis, co-occurring TCRs were grouped using DBSCAN, and TCRdist sequence similarity was added for clustering within HLA-allele-positive subsets. Co-occurrence clustering excluded repertoires with fewer than 30,000 or more than 120,000 public chains, plus five with anomalous nucleotide sharing. TCRdb retrieved this table from immuneACCESS and kept in-frame rearrangements only. Not all clones are present; in checked studies, unresolved V genes account for under half, and no reason is known for the remainder. V, J and clone size derive from that table, while D and trimming were established from the DNA sequence. This sample lists 100,000 to 150,000 clones; 60% to 80% were detected once. Of the sample, around 2.5% falls within the top ten clones.

The cohort was made up of approximately 670 healthy bone marrow donors. At the time of sampling, all cohort members were nominally healthy, though unrecorded immune exposures were likely present. The donor tested CMV seropositive and was one of the 289 seropositive cohort members. Each donor provided a peripheral blood sample, and peripheral blood mononuclear cells were used for TCR beta sequencing. Genomic DNA was extracted from the blood cell samples with the Qiagen DNeasy Blood Extraction Kit. Sequencing used PBMCs. The sequence is built from TRBV5-1 and TRBJ1-5; 5 matching bases give a weak D call of TRBD1. The TCR originated in a woman aged 55-70 years in good health and CMV-seropositive. In nucleotide form, the sequence is TGCGCCAGCAGCTTCACCCCAGGGTCTGACGGTCAGCCCCAGCATTTT. The translation is CASSFTPGSDGQPQHF.